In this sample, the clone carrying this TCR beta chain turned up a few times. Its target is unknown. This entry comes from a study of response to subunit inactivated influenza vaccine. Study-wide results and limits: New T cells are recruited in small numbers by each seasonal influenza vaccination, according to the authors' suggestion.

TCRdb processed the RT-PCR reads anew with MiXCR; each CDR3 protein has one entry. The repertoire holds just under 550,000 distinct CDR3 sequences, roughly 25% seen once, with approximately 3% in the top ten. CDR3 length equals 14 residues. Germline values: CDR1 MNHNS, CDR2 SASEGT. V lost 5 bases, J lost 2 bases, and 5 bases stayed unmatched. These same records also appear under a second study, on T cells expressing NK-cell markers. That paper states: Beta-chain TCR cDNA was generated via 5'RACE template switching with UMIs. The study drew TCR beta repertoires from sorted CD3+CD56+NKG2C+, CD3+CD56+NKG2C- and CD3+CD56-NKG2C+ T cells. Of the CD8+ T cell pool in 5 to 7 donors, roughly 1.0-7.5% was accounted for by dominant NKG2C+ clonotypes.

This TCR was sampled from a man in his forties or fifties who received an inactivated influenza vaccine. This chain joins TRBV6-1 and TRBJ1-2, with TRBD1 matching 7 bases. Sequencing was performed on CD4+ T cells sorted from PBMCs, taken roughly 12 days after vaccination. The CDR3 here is CASSIKGQNYGYTF. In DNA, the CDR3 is TGTGCCAGCAGTATAAAGGGACAGAACTATGGCTACACCTTC.